The 21 T cell receptor beta chains given below trace back to one sample, sequenced in a study of cytomegalovirus exposure and HLA in healthy donors. The PCR ran on 60 Vbeta and 13 Jbeta primers. Assay: immunoSEQ multiplex PCR; the TCRdb copy retains only in-frame clones and omits some. The table records approximately 93,000 clones, about four fifths of them present only once. The sequenced sample consisted of PBMCs. The receptors come from a woman aged 40 to 49 in good health and CMV-seronegative.

This chain's CDR3 is CATRGQARIGGYTF. CDR3 sequence (DNA): TGTGCCACCAGGGGACAGGCCCGTATCGGAGGCTACACCTTC. The V and J genes are TRBV6-5 and TRBJ1-2; 8 bases match TRBD1. The CDR3 is made up of 14 amino acids. Germline lookup yields CDR1 MNHEY and CDR2 SVGAGI. V lost 10 bases, J lost 8 bases, and 15 bases stayed unmatched.

This chain uses TRBV4-1 with TRBJ1-4; the D gene is possibly TRBD1 (6 bases). The V gene's germline CDR1 is MGHRA and CDR2 YSYEKL. The CDR3 is 15 residues long. V was clipped by 2 bases and J by 7 bases, with 14 bases between them. The CDR3: CASSQTGHAGEKLFF. For the CDR3, the DNA is TGCGCCAGCAGCCAAACGGGACATGCAGGTGAAAAACTGTTTTTT.

In DNA, the CDR3 is TGTGCCAGCAGCAGACAGGGACGTGACGAGCAGTACTTC. Its protein is CASSRQGRDEQYF. The V and J genes are TRBV11-1 and TRBJ2-7; 7 bases fit TRBD1. The germline V gene has CDR1 SGHAT and CDR2 FQDESV (reference sequence). The CDR3 contains 13 residues. The trim removed 5 bases at V and 5 bases at J, leaving 6 bases unmatched.

The chain has TRBV7-9 and TRBJ1-3; tentative D call: TRBD1 (5 bases). The CDR3 is 16 residues long. Germline V gene lookup returns CDR1 SEHNR and CDR2 FQNEAQ (reference sequence). The germline V and J ends were trimmed by 0 bases and 0 bases, with 9 bases remaining between them. The chain's CDR3 is CASSLAGADSGNTIYF. CDR3 sequence (DNA): TGTGCCAGCAGCTTAGCAGGGGCCGACTCTGGAAACACCATATATTTT.

The V and J genes are TRBV7-9 and TRBJ1-1; no definite D call. V was clipped by 3 bases and J by 4 bases, with 12 bases between them. There are 14 residues in the CDR3. Germline CDR1 and CDR2: SEHNR and FQNEAQ (reference sequence). For the CDR3, the DNA is TGTGCCAGCAGCTTCTGGGAAGGAGGCACTGAAGCTTTCTTT. This sequence encodes CASSFWEGGTEAFF.

The chain employs TRBV5-4 and TRBJ2-5; TRBD1 aligns across 7 bases. The CDR3 is made up of 15 amino acids. The germline V gene encodes CDR1 SGHNT and CDR2 YYREEE (reference sequence). Germline trimming cut 1 base from V and 2 bases from J; bases unmatched to any gene: 5. CDR3: CASSLPTTGQETQYF. The CDR3 DNA is TGTGCCAGCAGCTTGCCTACGACAGGGCAAGAGACCCAGTACTTC.

The chain links TRBV7-9 to TRBJ2-5, with D unclear. Germline V gene lookup returns CDR1 SEHNR and CDR2 FQNEAQ (reference sequence). The CDR3 is 15 residues long. The V end lost 5 bases, the J end lost 2 bases, and 15 bases lay between the germline ends. The CDR3 DNA is TGTGCCAGCAGCCCCCCTCCTAGGATACAAGAGACCCAGTACTTC. This encodes CASSPPPRIQETQYF.

The CDR3 coding sequence is TGTGCCAGCAGAATTAGCGGAGCAGATACGCAGTATTTT. It translates to CASRISGADTQYF. This sequence joins TRBV6-5 and TRBJ2-3, with D possibly TRBD2 on 6 matching bases. Trimming cost V 6 bases and J 4 bases, with 11 bases left between them. This CDR3 comprises 13 residues. Germline V gene sequence: CDR1 MNHEY, CDR2 SVGAGI.

On this clone: A junction boundary mismatches the germline segment, possibly from a read error. The chain recombines TRBV30 with TRBJ1-5; D not certain. CDR3 size: 14 residues. Germline values: CDR1 GTSNPN, CDR2 SVGIG (reference sequence). The CDR3 bases are TGTGCCTGGAGTGGAGTGGCTGACAATCAGCCCCAGAATTTT. It yields the protein CAWSGVADNQPQNF.

This rearrangement joins TRBV29-1 to TRBJ1-2; D unresolved. The V gene's germline CDR1 is SQVTM and CDR2 ANQGSEA. This CDR3 comprises 12 residues. V was trimmed by 7 bases and J by 4 bases, leaving 13 bases between them. DNA of the CDR3: TGCAGCGGCGGGGATGTCCTCTATGGCTACACCTTC. Translated, it gives CSGGDVLYGYTF.

This rearrangement joins TRBV7-2 to TRBJ1-3; 7 nucleotides agree with TRBD1. Germline V lookup: CDR1 SGHTA, CDR2 FQGNSA. Germline trimming cut 5 bases from V and 8 bases from J; bases unmatched to any gene: 6. The CDR3 extends over 13 amino acids. The CDR3 spells CASSLRQGDTIYF. For the CDR3, the DNA is TGTGCCAGCAGCCTCCGACAGGGTGACACCATATATTTT.

On this clone: Other DNA sequences within the sample encode an identical CDR3. The chain has TRBV14 and TRBJ2-7; TRBD1 agrees at 8 bases. Unmatched junction bases numbered 3, after V lost 3 bases and J lost 2 bases. This CDR3 is built from 14 residues. Germline V lookup: CDR1 SGHDN, CDR2 FVKESK. The CDR3 here is CASSQAGGPYEQYF. Written as DNA, the CDR3 is TGTGCCAGCAGCCAGGCAGGGGGCCCCTACGAGCAGTACTTC.

This rearrangement joins TRBV30 to TRBJ2-7, with D perhaps TRBD2 (6 bases). Between the trimmed V and J ends, which lost 2 bases and 3 bases, there was a span of 8 bases. The CDR3 covers 12 residues. CDR1 GTSNPN and CDR2 SVGIG come from the germline V gene (reference sequence). DNA for the CDR3: TGTGCCTGGAGTTTCGGGGGCTACGAGCAGTACTTC. Its protein product is CAWSFGGYEQYF.

This clone has just a few counts. The rearrangement uses TRBV30 and TRBJ1-3, with a possible D match to TRBD1 (5 bases). V lost 8 bases to trimming and J lost 4 bases, with 18 bases between them. Germline V lookup: CDR1 GTSNPN, CDR2 SVGIG (reference sequence). The CDR3 contains 14 residues. The CDR3 region has the DNA TGTGCCAAACGGTCGCCGACAGAAGGAAACACCATATATTTT. Translated: CAKRSPTEGNTIYF.

The V gene is TRBV7-6, the J gene TRBJ2-3; 8 positions match TRBD2. The CDR3 has 15 residues. The V gene end was trimmed by 0 bases and the J gene end by 6 bases; junction bases not matched to a gene: 5. The germline V gene has CDR1 SGHVS and CDR2 FNYEAQ. CDR3 nucleotide sequence: TGTGCCAGCAGCTTAGCTAGCGGGGTGACCGATACGCAGTATTTT. Its translation is CASSLASGVTDTQYF.

This clone occurred once. The chain links TRBV2 to TRBJ2-5, with D hard to call. The DNA end is more similar to TRBJ2-7, so the J call may be wrong. CDR1 and CDR2 from the germline V gene are SNHLY and FYNNEI. The CDR3 contains 11 residues. CDR3 sequence (DNA): TGTGCCAGCAGTACAGCTTACGAGCAGTACTTC. Its translation: CASSTAYEQYF.

CDR3 nucleotides: TGTGCCAGCAGTTCGGAGGGACTAAGCAATCAGCCCCAGCATTTT. Protein: CASSSEGLSNQPQHF. The rearrangement links TRBV2 to TRBJ1-5, with D possibly matching TRBD1 (5 bases). The CDR3 is 15 residues long. V lost 5 bases to trimming and J lost 1 base, with 12 bases between them. Germline V gene data show CDR1 as SNHLY and CDR2 as FYNNEI.

This chain uses TRBV18 with TRBJ1-1; perhaps TRBD1 as D (5 bases). Germline values: CDR1 KGHSH, CDR2 LQKENI. The V gene lost 4 bases and the J gene lost 3 bases, with 15 bases spanning the gap. The CDR3 extends over 15 amino acids. The CDR3 here is CASSRDQGKDTEAFF. The CDR3 DNA sequence: TGTGCCAGCTCACGCGATCAGGGTAAGGACACTGAAGCTTTCTTT. The variable domain in full, completed from reference TRBV18 and TRBJ1-1, reads NAGVMQNPRHLVRRRGQEARLRCSPMKGHSHVYWYRQLPEEGLKFMVYLQKENIIDESGMPKERFSAEFPKEGPSILRIQQVVRGDSAAYFCASSRDQGKDTEAFFGQGTRLTVV.

The gene calls are TRBV7-2 and TRBJ1-4; D is unclear. Germline-derived CDR1 and CDR2 are SGHTA and FQGNSA. Trimming removed 5 bases from V and 1 base from J, with 8 bases in between. CDR3 length: 14 amino acids. CDR3 loop: CASSLAGTNEKLFF. CDR3 coding DNA: TGTGCCAGCAGCCTCGCGGGAACTAATGAAAAACTGTTTTTT. Looking up the rest from reference TRBV7-2 and TRBJ1-4 gives the full variable domain: GAGVSQSPSNKVTEKGKDVELRCDPISGHTALYWYRQSLGQGLEFLIYFQGNSAPDKSGLPSDRFSAERTGGSVSTLTIQRTQQEDSAVYLCASSLAGTNEKLFFGSGTQLSVL.

V is TRBV4-1 and J is TRBJ1-2; TRBD1 matches at 9 bases. The V and J ends lost 6 bases and 3 bases, in that order; junction bases with no gene match: 5. The CDR3 is 14 amino acids. CDR1 is MGHRA, CDR2 YSYEKL, per germline. The CDR3 protein is CASRETGGDYGYTF. CDR3 nucleotides: TGCGCCAGCAGGGAAACAGGGGGCGACTATGGCTACACCTTC.

The count of this clone is one. The chain carries TRBV7-2 and TRBJ1-6; D is undetermined. CDR1 SGHTA and CDR2 FQGNSA come from the germline V gene. CDR3 length: 13 residues. V shed 7 bases and J shed 5 bases, with 9 bases lying between them. The chain's CDR3 is CASTDKHNSPLHF. The CDR3 DNA is TGTGCCAGCACCGACAAGCATAATTCACCCCTCCACTTT.